A single sample is the source of the 29 T cell receptor beta chains below, sequenced in a study of CD8+ T cells in alopecia areata. Sequencing used cDNA as its template, made by extracting RNA and reverse transcribing it. The method was immunoSEQ multiplex PCR; TCRdb's version includes in-frame clones alone and lacks a portion of them. The sample includes 150,000 to 250,000 clones, more than 55% of them seen just once. Treatment of the sample: oral pan-JAK inhibitor, 5-10 mg twice daily. This specimen consisted of CD4+ T cells sorted from blood, obtained at week 4, from a patient treated with tofacitinib. The source is a human donor with alopecia areata.

V gene TRBV9 combines with J gene TRBJ1-6; unclear D gene. Germline V lookup: CDR1 SGDLS, CDR2 YYNGEE. The CDR3 spans 16 residues. V was pared by 0 bases and J by 5 bases, with 12 bases between. CDR3 sequence reads: CASSVAVNPNNSPLHF. CDR3 nucleotide sequence: TGTGCCAGCAGCGTAGCCGTTAACCCCAATAATTCACCCCTCCACTTT.

This clone was observed a few times. This chain uses TRBV10-3 with TRBJ2-7, with D tentatively TRBD1 or TRBD2 (6 bases each). Trimming shortened V by 6 bases and J by 3 bases, and 12 bases separated the two germline ends. This CDR3 is 13 amino acids long. In germline, CDR1 is ENHRY, CDR2 SYGVKD. CDR3 bases: TGTGCCATCAGGACGGGGGCTGGCTACGAGCAGTACTTC. Protein: CAIRTGAGYEQYF.

This rearrangement joins TRBV29-1 to TRBJ2-7, with D possibly TRBD1 on 6 matching bases. The CDR3 is 14 amino acids. Germline V lookup: CDR1 SQVTM, CDR2 ANQGSEA. The V and J ends lost 7 bases and 6 bases respectively, with 22 bases between them. The CDR3 sequence: CSAYPWTVESEQYF. The CDR3 nucleotides are TGCAGCGCCTACCCGTGGACAGTCGAATCCGAGCAGTACTTC.

This clone came up a few times. This chain uses TRBV9 with TRBJ2-2; TRBD1 matches 7 bases. The trim removed 2 bases at V and 2 bases at J, leaving 3 bases unmatched. This CDR3 region has 15 residues. Germline values: CDR1 SGDLS, CDR2 YYNGEE. CDR3 protein: CASSVGTVNTGELFF. CDR3 coding DNA: TGTGCCAGCAGCGTGGGGACAGTTAACACCGGGGAGCTGTTTTTT.

In nucleotides, the CDR3 is TGTGCCTGGAGACCCGGGGCACATGAGCAGTTCTTC. Translation: CAWRPGAHEQFF. This chain joins TRBV30 and TRBJ2-1; D possibly uses TRBD1 or TRBD2 (5 bases each). Germline V gene sequence: CDR1 GTSNPN, CDR2 SVGIG (reference sequence). Trimming removed 3 bases at V and 8 bases at J, with 11 bases between. This CDR3 spans 12 amino acids.

To note about this clone: Other nucleotide sequences in the sample specify the same CDR3. The chain carries TRBV29-1 and TRBJ1-2, with a tentative D call TRBD1 (6 bases). This CDR3 comprises 12 residues. The germline gives CDR1 SQVTM, CDR2 ANQGSEA. Trimming removed 3 bases from V and 2 bases from J, with 7 bases in between. The CDR3 bases are TGCAGCGTTGAGAGGGGGAACTATGGCTACACCTTC. It is translated as CSVERGNYGYTF. Full variable domain (remainder filled in from reference TRBV29-1 and TRBJ1-2): SAVISQKPSRDICQRGTSLTIQCQVDSQVTMMFWYRQQPGQSLTLIATANQGSEATYESGFVIDKFPISRPNLTFSTLTVSNMSPEDSSIYLCSVERGNYGYTFGSGTRLTVV.

The genes are TRBV7-9 and TRBJ1-5; TRBD1 matches 9 bases. The length of the CDR3 is 13 residues. V lost 6 bases, J lost 8 bases, and 5 bases stayed unmatched. The germline gives CDR1 SEHNR, CDR2 FQNEAQ (reference sequence). CDR3 DNA sequence: TGTGCCAGCAGTCGGGACAGGGAAAAGCCCCAGCATTTT. The encoded protein is CASSRDREKPQHF.

The chain couples TRBV29-1 to TRBJ2-3, with 9 bases fitting TRBD2. The germline gives CDR1 SQVTM, CDR2 ANQGSEA. J was trimmed by 4 bases and V by 4 bases; bases with no gene match: 9. The CDR3 has 15 residues. The DNA of the CDR3 is TGCAGCGTTGTCGGGACTAGCCGGGATCCAGATACGCAGTATTTT. Its protein product is CSVVGTSRDPDTQYF.

V is TRBV25-1 and J is TRBJ2-5, with 7 bases aligning to TRBD1. This CDR3 comprises 15 residues. Germline V gives CDR1 MGHDK, CDR2 SYGVNS. J was trimmed by 7 bases and V by 2 bases; bases with no gene match: 10. The CDR3 DNA is TGTGCCAGCAGTGAACAAGGTCAGGGGGACCGGACCCAGTACTTC. Its protein product is CASSEQGQGDRTQYF.

The genes are TRBV7-9 and TRBJ2-1; tentatively, D is TRBD2 (6 bases). In germline, CDR1 is SEHNR, CDR2 FQNEAQ (reference sequence). The CDR3 runs 12 residues. V gave up 10 bases and J gave up 6 bases, with 13 bases separating them. The CDR3 DNA sequence: TGTGCCACCCGAGGGGAGGTCAATGAGCAGTTCTTC. Residues: CATRGEVNEQFF.

The sample holds a few counts of this clone. The chain joins TRBV6-6 to TRBJ2-1, with D perhaps TRBD2 (6 bases). Looked up from germline, CDR1 is MNHNY and CDR2 is SVGAGI (reference sequence). Between the trimmed V and J ends, which lost 7 bases and 3 bases, there was a span of 10 bases. This CDR3 region has 13 residues. CDR3 in amino acids: CASKRTNYNEQFF. The CDR3 nucleotides read TGTGCCAGCAAGCGGACTAACTACAATGAGCAGTTCTTC.

This clone was seen only a few times. The chain joins TRBV14 to TRBJ1-6; D might be TRBD1 (5 bases). Germline CDR1 reads SGHDN; CDR2 reads FVKESK. The CDR3 is made up of 15 amino acids. V lost 6 bases to trimming and J lost 6 bases, with 15 bases between them. The CDR3: CASRKAGLGNSPLHF. In DNA, the CDR3 is TGTGCCAGCAGAAAGGCAGGGCTGGGTAATTCACCCCTCCACTTT.

The chain couples TRBV11-3 to TRBJ2-2; TRBD1 might be the D (5 bases). Between the trimmed V and J ends, which lost 0 bases and 6 bases, there was a span of 11 bases. Germline CDR1 reads SGHNT; CDR2 reads YENEEA. The CDR3 runs 15 residues. The CDR3 nucleotides read TGTGCCAGCAGCTTAGATGGCAGGGAAGCCGGGGAGCTGTTTTTT. Its translation is CASSLDGREAGELFF.

V usage is TRBV7-2 and J usage is TRBJ2-1; 7 nucleotides agree with TRBD1. CDR1 is SGHTA and CDR2 is FQGNSA in the germline V gene. The V gene end was trimmed by 3 bases and the J gene end by 12 bases; junction bases not matched to a gene: 11. CDR3 size: 14 residues. The CDR3, as DNA: TGTGCCAGCAGCTTGGGGAACTTCCGGGACAGGCAGTTCTTC. It codes for CASSLGNFRDRQFF.

The V gene is TRBV30, the J gene TRBJ1-2, with a possible D match to TRBD1 (5 bases). CDR3 size: 12 residues. Germline V gene sequence: CDR1 GTSNPN, CDR2 SVGIG (reference sequence). Deletions cut 4 bases from V and 3 bases from J, with 9 bases between. The CDR3 reads CAWMVGDYGYTF. Here the CDR3 DNA reads TGTGCCTGGATGGTAGGGGACTATGGCTACACCTTC.

This chain connects TRBV2 to TRBJ2-5, with TRBD1 as a possible D gene (5 bases). This CDR3 has 12 residues. Germline-derived CDR1 and CDR2 are SNHLY and FYNNEI. V was shortened by 8 bases and J by 4 bases, with 11 bases between the two germline ends. CDR3 sequence reads: CASVRGLETQYF. In nucleotides, the CDR3 is TGTGCCAGCGTAAGGGGATTAGAGACCCAGTACTTC. Filled out from reference TRBV2 and TRBJ2-5, the complete variable domain reads EPEVTQTPSHQVTQMGQEVILRCVPISNHLYFYWYRQILGQKVEFLVSFYNNEISEKSEIFDDQFSVERPDGSNFTLKIRSTKLEDSAMYFCASVRGLETQYFGPGTRLLVL.

This chain uses TRBV2 with TRBJ2-4; a weak D match, TRBD1 (5 bases). CDR1 and CDR2 from the germline V gene are SNHLY and FYNNEI. V lost 2 bases and J 4 bases, leaving 15 bases between the germline ends. The CDR3 has 16 amino acids. DNA for the CDR3: TGTGCCAGCAGTGAACCTCGGGCAGGGTCAAAAAACATTCAGTACTTC. This sequence encodes CASSEPRAGSKNIQYF.

The chain carries TRBV29-1 and TRBJ2-5, with D perhaps matching TRBD1 (5 bases). V was cut by 1 base and J by 5 bases, with 14 bases left in between. CDR1 is SQVTM and CDR2 is ANQGSEA in the germline V gene. The CDR3 extends over 14 amino acids. The CDR3 DNA reads as TGCAGCGTTGAAGGGACACAAACACTGGAGACCCAGTACTTC. This sequence encodes CSVEGTQTLETQYF.

The chain links TRBV30 to TRBJ1-2, with 7 bases matching TRBD1. In germline, CDR1 is GTSNPN, CDR2 SVGIG (reference sequence). The CDR3 length is 14 residues. J was trimmed by 8 bases and V by 0 bases; bases with no gene match: 9. The CDR3 reads CAWSVQRQGRGYTF. The CDR3 bases are TGTGCCTGGAGTGTACAACGACAGGGTCGGGGCTACACCTTC.

J is TRBJ2-5 and V is TRBV27, with TRBD1 matching over 7 bases. V was clipped by 4 bases and J by 3 bases; unmatched bases: 2. The CDR3 is made up of 13 amino acids. CDR1 MNHEY and CDR2 SMNVEV come from the germline V gene (reference sequence). Here the CDR3 DNA reads TGTGCCAGCAGTTACAGGGGTGAAGAGACCCAGTACTTC. Protein sequence: CASSYRGEETQYF.

The CDR3 protein is CATSPTRDPAYEQYF. Here the CDR3 DNA reads TGTGCCACCAGTCCGACCCGGGACCCAGCCTACGAGCAGTACTTC. The rearrangement links TRBV15 to TRBJ2-7; D tentatively fits TRBD1 or TRBD2 (5 bases each). This CDR3 region has 15 residues. Trimming shortened V by 6 bases and J by 2 bases, and 17 bases separated the two germline ends. Germline assignment: CDR1 LNHNV and CDR2 YYDKDF (reference sequence).

V is TRBV18 and J is TRBJ2-7; D ambiguous. CDR1 KGHSH and CDR2 LQKENI come from the germline V gene. This CDR3 spans 12 amino acids. The ends were cut back, 0 bases at V and 6 bases at J, with 6 bases in the middle. This CDR3 reads CASSPPGGEQYF. CDR3 in DNA: TGTGCCAGCTCACCACCGGGCGGCGAGCAGTACTTC.

This clone was found a few times. The rearrangement joins TRBV30 to TRBJ1-6, with unresolved D. Germline V gene lookup returns CDR1 GTSNPN and CDR2 SVGIG (reference sequence). V lost 5 bases, J lost 5 bases, and 10 bases lay in between. The CDR3 loop spans 13 amino acids. CDR3 nucleotides: TGTGCCTGGGGTAGACGGGATAATTCACCCCTCCACTTT. As protein: CAWGRRDNSPLHF.

The rearrangement uses TRBV30 and TRBJ2-7; 7 positions match TRBD1. Trimming removed 6 bases from V and 3 bases from J; junction bases left unmatched: 5. Germline-derived CDR1 and CDR2 are GTSNPN and SVGIG (reference sequence). The CDR3 is made up of 12 amino acids. This CDR3 reads CACGQAYYEQYF. CDR3 DNA sequence: TGTGCCTGTGGACAGGCTTACTACGAGCAGTACTTC.

The chain joins TRBV30 to TRBJ2-3; D remains ambiguous. In germline, CDR1 is GTSNPN, CDR2 SVGIG (reference sequence). The CDR3 sequence is 12 residues long. The V and J ends lost 2 bases and 4 bases respectively, with 7 bases between them. CDR3: CAWSSAPDTQYF. In nucleotides, the CDR3 is TGTGCCTGGAGTAGTGCCCCAGATACGCAGTATTTT.

V usage is TRBV5-1 and J usage is TRBJ1-6; D gene uncertain. Germline-derived CDR1 and CDR2 are SGHRS and YFSETQ. This CDR3 is 13 amino acids long. The V gene lost 0 bases and the J gene lost 14 bases, with 12 bases spanning the gap. CDR3 in DNA: TGCGCCAGCAGCTTGGGGCCGGATCGGACCCTCCACTTT. Its translation is CASSLGPDRTLHF.

This clone was picked up a small number of times. The chain's CDR3 is CSVGGGQRESSYNEQFF. CDR3 DNA: TGCAGCGTTGGGGGGGGTCAGCGGGAGAGCTCCTACAATGAGCAGTTCTTC. This chain links TRBV29-1 with TRBJ2-1; 8 bases align to TRBD2. Germline V lookup: CDR1 SQVTM, CDR2 ANQGSEA. Trimming at V came to 4 bases and at J to 0 bases, leaving 11 bases not matched to a gene. The CDR3 is made up of 17 amino acids.

This chain uses TRBV5-1 with TRBJ1-1; TRBD1 matches at 9 bases. Trimming at V came to 5 bases and at J to 3 bases, leaving 5 bases not matched to a gene. The CDR3 is 14 amino acids. Germline V gene sequence: CDR1 SGHRS, CDR2 YFSETQ. This CDR3 reads CASRSGTGYTEAFF. The CDR3 region has the DNA TGCGCCAGCAGGTCCGGGACAGGGTACACTGAAGCTTTCTTT.

The genes are TRBV30 and TRBJ1-5, with D hard to call. There are 14 residues in the CDR3. V gave up 3 bases and J gave up 8 bases, with 17 bases separating them. The germline V gene encodes CDR1 GTSNPN and CDR2 SVGIG (reference sequence). CDR3: CAWSDGMLAEPQHF. CDR3 DNA: TGTGCCTGGAGCGATGGAATGCTAGCTGAGCCCCAGCATTTT. The whole variable domain, remainder taken from reference TRBV30 and TRBJ1-5, is SQTIHQWPATLVQPVGSPLSLECTVEGTSNPNLYWYRQAAGRGLQLLFYSVGIGQISSEVPQNLSASRPQDRQFILSSKKLLLSDSGFYLCAWSDGMLAEPQHFGDGTRLSIL.